Below, one T cell receptor (beta chain) is given with its context. This entry comes from a study of PD-L1 blockade in urothelial cancer. Background on the study: Earlier, patients had received 0 to 3 chemotherapy regimens. Blood drawn 3 weeks (second dose) and 6 weeks after treatment start was analyzed. Median T cell yield per blood sample was about 150,000 cells.

Produced via immunoSEQ multiplex PCR; TCRdb's table is partial and in-frame only. This table has tens of thousands of clones, roughly 85% appearing once. Time point reported: pretreatment peripheral blood. This CDR3 region has 14 residues. The germline V and J ends were trimmed by 0 bases and 0 bases, with 6 bases remaining between them. CDR1 LGHNA and CDR2 YSLEER come from the germline V gene. The chain carries TRBV4-3 and TRBJ2-7; D gene ambiguous. This specimen consisted of PBMCs, obtained around atezolizumab (anti-PD-L1) treatment. This receptor was identified in a woman in her fifties or sixties with urothelial cancer. CDR3 in DNA: TGCGCCAGCAGCCAAGAACCGGGCTCCTACGAGCAGTACTTC. Its protein is CASSQEPGSYEQYF.